Below, 32 T cell receptor beta chains from the same sample are listed, as sequenced in a study of T cells in localized non-small cell lung cancer (dated by TCRdb to 2020 to 2022). Library method: the immunoSEQ multiplex PCR assay. The table was pulled from immuneACCESS by TCRdb, which kept in-frame rearrangements only. Such tables lose some clones; where checked, under half of the loss comes from unresolved V genes, and the rest has no known cause. In this sample the table shows 1,500 to 2,000 clones, 20% to 25% of which occur a single time. About an eighth of the sample belongs to the ten largest clones. The sequencing used lung tumor tissue, collected before any cancer treatment. These receptors originate from a man aged 40-75 years with stage III lung adenocarcinoma.

This clone was detected only a few times. This chain connects TRBV11-3 to TRBJ1-1, with D perhaps TRBD1 (5 bases). With 6 bases removed from V and 3 bases from J, the gap between germline ends came to 17 bases. Germline lookup yields CDR1 SGHNT and CDR2 YENEEA. The CDR3 has 15 amino acids. CDR3 amino acids: CASSFPSGQYTEAFF. Written as DNA, the CDR3 is TGTGCCAGCAGTTTTCCCTCGGGGCAATACACTGAAGCTTTCTTT.

This clone was observed a few times. V is TRBV6-8 and J is TRBJ2-7; the D gene is possibly TRBD2 (6 bases). Germline V gene sequence: CDR1 MNHGY, CDR2 SAAAGT. This CDR3 comprises 14 residues. Trimming removed 10 bases from V and 0 bases from J, with 16 bases in between. As DNA, the CDR3 is TGTGCCATGAGTGGTCGGGAGAGCTCCTACGAGCAGTACTTC. It yields the protein CAMSGRESSYEQYF.

This clone was found a few times. The junction and the germline gene differ at one end; a read error may be behind it. The gene calls are TRBV11-3 and TRBJ1-3; tentatively, D is TRBD1 (6 bases). The CDR3 sequence is 14 residues long. CDR1 and CDR2 from the germline V gene are SGHNT and YENEEA. The CDR3 DNA is TGTGCTAGCAGCTTAACAGGGTCAGGAAACACCATATATTTT. Protein sequence: CASSLTGSGNTIYF.

This clone occurred a few times. Sequence at one end of the junction differs from germline and may be a read error. This rearrangement joins TRBV6-8 to TRBJ1-1; D unresolved. Per the germline V gene, CDR1 is MNHGY and CDR2 is SAAAGT. The CDR3 is 15 residues long. CDR3 in DNA: TGTGCCAGCATGAACCCCCGTCCTCCGAACGCTGAAGCTTTCTTT. Translated, it gives CASMNPRPPNAEAFF.

This clone was seen a handful of times. The chain couples TRBV7-2 to TRBJ1-1; no clear D gene. Trimming shortened V by 2 bases and J by 0 bases, and 4 bases separated the two germline ends. CDR1 and CDR2 from the germline V gene are SGHTA and FQGNSA. This CDR3 contains 13 residues. The DNA of the CDR3 is TGTGCCAGCAGCTTATCCTTGAACACTGAAGCTTTCTTT. Its translation is CASSLSLNTEAFF.

The chain has TRBV6-8 and TRBJ2-1; D uncertain. Trimming stripped 5 bases from V and 2 bases from J, with 16 bases between. CDR3 size: 16 residues. The germline CDR1 and CDR2 sequences are MNHGY and SAAAGT. The chain's CDR3 is CASSPKVVSTYNEQFF. DNA for the CDR3: TGTGCCAGCAGTCCCAAGGTCGTGAGTACCTACAATGAGCAGTTCTTC.

The chain is built from TRBV19 and TRBJ2-1; 10 bases line up with TRBD2. Germline V lookup: CDR1 LNHDA, CDR2 SQIVND (reference sequence). This CDR3 region has 16 residues. Germline trimming cut 5 bases from V and 10 bases from J; bases unmatched to any gene: 14. This CDR3 reads CASSPKRSGRAEEQFF. The CDR3 DNA is TGTGCCAGTAGTCCCAAGAGGAGCGGGAGGGCCGAAGAGCAGTTCTTC.

The chain combines TRBV11-3 with TRBJ2-7; perhaps D is TRBD1 or TRBD2 (5 bases each). Germline V lookup: CDR1 SGHNT, CDR2 YENEEA. Trimming pared 1 base from V and 0 bases from J, leaving 7 bases between. The CDR3 totals 14 residues. DNA of the CDR3: TGTGCCAGCAGCTTAGGGGGGAGCTCCTACGAGCAGTACTTC. It is translated as CASSLGGSSYEQYF.

This clone turned up a few times. The chain combines TRBV10-3 with TRBJ1-2; D remains ambiguous. The germline V gene has CDR1 ENHRY and CDR2 SYGVKD. The CDR3 extends over 18 amino acids. Trimming removed 6 bases from V and 8 bases from J, with 31 bases in between. CDR3 residues: CAISRTTLVDGESRGYTF. The CDR3 nucleotides read TGTGCCATCAGCCGAACCACGTTGGTTGACGGGGAATCTAGGGGCTACACCTTC.

This clone was observed a few times. The chain uses TRBV6-8 and TRBJ1-2, with TRBD1 matching over 11 bases. With 6 bases clipped from V and 7 bases from J, the junction kept 7 bases outside the gene matches. This CDR3 comprises 14 residues. Germline V gene sequence: CDR1 MNHGY, CDR2 SAAAGT. The CDR3 sequence: CASSWDRGGGGYTF. In DNA form, the CDR3 reads TGTGCCAGCAGCTGGGACAGGGGGGGCGGTGGCTACACCTTC.

In its sample, this clone is medium-sized. Other nucleotide sequences in the sample specify the same CDR3. V is TRBV28 and J is TRBJ2-7; TRBD2 might be the D (6 bases). The germline CDR1 and CDR2 sequences are MDHEN and SYDVKM. The CDR3 contains 13 residues. With 6 bases removed from V and 7 bases from J, the gap between germline ends came to 16 bases. The CDR3 region is CASSLGTAGEQYF. CDR3 DNA sequence: TGTGCCAGCAGCCTAGGGACCGCGGGAGAGCAGTACTTC.

A few counts support this clone. V is TRBV5-1 and J is TRBJ2-3, with 11 bases identical to TRBD2. The CDR3 extends over 15 amino acids. Germline V CDR1 and CDR2: SGHRS, YFSETQ. V lost 4 bases, J lost 5 bases, and 6 bases stayed unmatched. The CDR3 DNA follows: TGCGCCAGCAGCCAGCAGGGACTAGCGGTAGATACGCAGTATTTT. Translation gives CASSQQGLAVDTQYF.

The chain employs TRBV19 and TRBJ2-6, with D hard to call. The CDR3 is made up of 13 amino acids. CDR1 and CDR2 (germline): LNHDA, SQIVND (reference sequence). Trimming shortened V by 4 bases and J by 4 bases, and 5 bases separated the two germline ends. The CDR3 is CASSRPGANVLTF. CDR3 coding DNA: TGTGCCAGTAGTAGACCCGGGGCCAACGTCCTGACTTTC.

This clone occurred a few times. The rearrangement links TRBV6-8 to TRBJ2-7, with a weak D call TRBD2 (6 bases). V was clipped by 10 bases and J by 6 bases, with 19 bases between them. The CDR3 runs to 13 residues. CDR1 is MNHGY, CDR2 SAAAGT, per germline. The CDR3 DNA is TGTGCCACCCGGCGGGACCTATCCCTCGAGCAGTACTTC. Translating gives CATRRDLSLEQYF.

This clone turned up a few times. The V gene is TRBV6-8, the J gene TRBJ2-5; no clear D gene. The length of the CDR3 is 15 residues. V gave up 0 bases and J gave up 3 bases, with 11 bases separating them. Germline V gene sequence: CDR1 MNHGY, CDR2 SAAAGT. CDR3: CASSYSAGRKETQYF. The CDR3 bases are TGTGCCAGCAGTTACTCCGCTGGCAGAAAAGAGACCCAGTACTTC.

The rearrangement joins TRBV4-1 to TRBJ1-6; tentative D call: TRBD1 (5 bases). Looked up from germline, CDR1 is MGHRA and CDR2 is YSYEKL. The CDR3 runs to 16 residues. The germline V and J ends were trimmed by 4 bases and 10 bases, with 20 bases remaining between them. The DNA of the CDR3 is TGCGCCAGCAGCCCATCGGGACTTGGATTTGACTCACCCCTCCACTTT. This sequence encodes CASSPSGLGFDSPLHF.

This clone was counted only a few times. The chain links TRBV11-3 to TRBJ2-5; 10 bases fit TRBD1. Unmatched junction bases numbered 5, after V lost 3 bases and J lost 4 bases. The germline CDR1 and CDR2 sequences are SGHNT and YENEEA. The CDR3 is 15 amino acids. The CDR3 spells CASSFGQGVRETQYF. CDR3 bases: TGTGCCAGCAGCTTCGGACAGGGGGTACGAGAGACCCAGTACTTC.

This sequence joins TRBV5-1 and TRBJ2-1, with 7 bases fitting TRBD1. Germline trimming cut 4 bases from V and 7 bases from J; bases unmatched to any gene: 8. Germline V gives CDR1 SGHRS, CDR2 YFSETQ. The CDR3 sequence is 14 residues long. The CDR3 region is CASSLRTGPNEQFF. In nucleotides, the CDR3 is TGCGCCAGCAGCCTAAGGACAGGCCCTAATGAGCAGTTCTTC.

In its sample, this clone was seen a few times. This chain joins TRBV11-3 and TRBJ2-7; D may correspond to TRBD1 or TRBD2 (5 bases each). The V gene lost 3 bases and the J gene lost 0 bases, with 15 bases spanning the gap. Germline CDR1 is SGHNT and CDR2 is YENEEA. The CDR3 totals 16 residues. The CDR3 reads CASSLAGAPSSYEQYF. The DNA of the CDR3 is TGTGCCAGCAGCTTGGCCGGGGCTCCCTCCTCCTACGAGCAGTACTTC.

In this sample, this clone is medium-sized (0.01 to 0.1%). The chain combines TRBV4-1 with TRBJ2-5, with D maybe TRBD1 (6 bases). There are 14 residues in the CDR3. Trimming cost V 3 bases and J 5 bases, with 13 bases left between them. Germline V gene sequence: CDR1 MGHRA, CDR2 YSYEKL. This CDR3 reads CASSHKQGRETQYF. DNA of the CDR3: TGCGCCAGCAGCCATAAACAGGGCCGTGAGACCCAGTACTTC.

This clone has a single count. The V and J genes are TRBV19 and TRBJ1-2; D call uncertain. Germline V gene sequence: CDR1 LNHDA, CDR2 SQIVND (reference sequence). There are 14 residues in the CDR3. The V end was cut by 5 bases, the J end by 6 bases, with 16 bases between. CDR3 sequence: CASSSRGGWDGYTF. In DNA form, the CDR3 reads TGTGCCAGTAGTTCTCGTGGTGGCTGGGATGGCTACACCTTC.

The table lists this clone with a few counts. The rearrangement uses TRBV18 and TRBJ2-3; D uncertain. V was shortened by 6 bases and J by 0 bases, with 16 bases between the two germline ends. The CDR3 loop spans 16 amino acids. The germline V gene encodes CDR1 KGHSH and CDR2 LQKENI. CDR3 nucleotide sequence: TGTGCCAGCTCGCCAACAACGTTCACTAGCACAGATACGCAGTATTTT. Translating it yields CASSPTTFTSTDTQYF. Full variable domain (missing parts from reference TRBV18 and TRBJ2-3): NAGVMQNPRHLVRRRGQEARLRCSPMKGHSHVYWYRQLPEEGLKFMVYLQKENIIDESGMPKERFSAEFPKEGPSILRIQQVVRGDSAAYFCASSPTTFTSTDTQYFGPGTRLTVL.

By share, this clone ranks as medium-sized. The chain uses TRBV11-3 and TRBJ2-2, with TRBD1 matching 11 bases. The V gene's germline CDR1 is SGHNT and CDR2 YENEEA. CDR3 length: 17 amino acids. V dropped 5 bases and J dropped 4; count of bases not matched to a gene: 9. The CDR3 nucleotides are TGTGCCAGCAGCGAAAGGGGACAGGGGGTGGTCACCGGGGAGCTGTTTTTT. It yields the protein CASSERGQGVVTGELFF.

The chain recombines TRBV6-8 with TRBJ2-2, with TRBD2 identical over 16 bases. Germline CDR1 is MNHGY and CDR2 is SAAAGT. The CDR3 has 17 amino acids. The trim removed 6 bases at V and 2 bases at J, leaving 3 bases unmatched. This CDR3 reads CASRGTSGRGNTGELFF. CDR3 DNA sequence: TGTGCCAGCAGAGGGACTAGCGGGAGGGGAAACACCGGGGAGCTGTTTTTT.

This clone was observed a few times. The chain uses TRBV6-8 and TRBJ1-6; D remains ambiguous. The CDR3 has 12 residues. Trimming took off 4 bases at V and 14 bases at J, with 12 bases between the two ends. CDR1 MNHGY and CDR2 SAAAGT come from the germline V gene. The CDR3 region has the DNA TGTGCCAGCAGTTGGAAGGTTCGAGCCCTCCACTTT. Translating it yields CASSWKVRALHF.

The chain carries TRBV6-7 and TRBJ2-7; TRBD1 agrees at 9 bases. TRBV6-7 counts as an open reading frame of uncertain function. V lost 7 bases, J lost 8 bases, and 3 bases stayed unmatched. The CDR3 sequence is 11 residues long. The DNA of the CDR3 is TGTGCCAGCATGACAGGGGGGAAGCAGTACTTC. This gives the protein CASMTGGKQYF.

By sample share, this clone is medium-sized. The rearrangement uses TRBV9 and TRBJ1-2; the D is unclear. CDR1 and CDR2 from the germline V gene are SGDLS and YYNGEE. V lost 0 bases and J 7 bases, leaving 10 bases between the germline ends. There are 13 residues in the CDR3. CDR3 residues: CASSVETAAGYTF. The CDR3, as DNA: TGTGCCAGCAGCGTAGAGACGGCCGCTGGCTACACCTTC.

By its share, this clone is medium-sized (0.01 to 0.1%). The observed sequence ends 1 residue before the CDR3 terminus, with the missing tail filled in from the germline J gene. The genes are TRBV6-1 and TRBJ1-5; 9 positions match TRBD1. The germline V gene has CDR1 MNHNS and CDR2 SASEGT. This CDR3 is 14 amino acids long. The CDR3 reads CASSEVRTQGAKVF. The sequenced part of the CDR3 DNA is TGTGCCAGCAGTGAAGTCCGAACACAGGGGGCGAAAGTG.

This CDR3 is CASSLLGPYNEQFF. For the CDR3, the DNA is TGTGCCAGCAGCTTATTGGGTCCCTACAATGAGCAGTTCTTC. The rearrangement uses TRBV11-3 and TRBJ2-1; D remains ambiguous. V was clipped by 2 bases and J by 2 bases, with 7 bases between them. The CDR3 consists of 14 residues. CDR1 is SGHNT, CDR2 YENEEA, per germline.

This clone has a handful of counts. V is TRBV6-8 and J is TRBJ1-1; 7 nucleotides match TRBD1. The CDR3 runs to 15 residues. With V trimmed by 4 bases and J by 5 bases, 10 bases remained unmatched. Germline V gene sequence: CDR1 MNHGY, CDR2 SAAAGT. The CDR3 DNA is TGTGCCAGCAGTTCCTCGACAGGGTATCCTACTGAAGCTTTCTTT. Protein product: CASSSSTGYPTEAFF.

The genes are TRBV29-1 and TRBJ2-2, with 8 bases matching TRBD2. V lost 3 bases and J lost 8; bases outside the gene matches: 8. The germline V gene has CDR1 SQVTM and CDR2 ANQGSEA. The CDR3 runs to 14 residues. In DNA, the CDR3 is TGCAGCGTTGATACAGCGGGGGCCTCGGGGGAGCTGTTTTTT. Translation gives CSVDTAGASGELFF.

The rearrangement links TRBV19 to TRBJ2-1; 10 bases agree with TRBD2. This CDR3 has 15 amino acids. The V segment lost 5 bases and the J segment 4 bases; nucleotides outside the gene matches: 5. Germline V lookup: CDR1 LNHDA, CDR2 SQIVND (reference sequence). This CDR3 is CASSATSGDYNEQFF. DNA of the CDR3: TGTGCCAGTAGTGCAACTAGCGGGGATTACAATGAGCAGTTCTTC.